The 25 T cell receptor beta chains reported below all come from one sample, sequenced in a study of blood T cells in healthy people across ages. PCR was performed a second time for roughly 7 to 11 cycles using a sample-barcoded 5' primer and a J-beta primer mix. TCRdb analysed the 5' RACE reads with MiXCR anew, one entry per CDR3 protein. The sample includes 750,000 to 1,000,000 distinct CDR3 sequences, 25% to 35% seen only once; the top ten take approximately 10%. The same data also contributed to another study, on T cells of mothers and their children.

Material for sequencing was blood. All receptors derive from a woman aged 40 to 50 in good health.

Concerning this clonotype: A read error is possible here, since a much larger clone lies one base away. The rearrangement uses TRBV20-1 and TRBJ2-7; perhaps TRBD2 as D (5 bases). The V and J ends lost 5 bases and 3 bases respectively, with 8 bases between them. This CDR3 has 11 residues. CDR1 is DFQATT, CDR2 SNEGSKA, per germline (reference sequence). The CDR3 nucleotides read TGCAGTGCTGCGGGTTGCTACGAGCAGTACTTC. Translating it yields CSAAGCYEQYF.

This clonotype was seen a few times. This rearrangement joins TRBV27 to TRBJ1-1, with D possibly TRBD1 on 5 matching bases. This CDR3 is built from 12 residues. Germline-derived CDR1 and CDR2 are MNHEY and SMNVEV (reference sequence). V was shortened by 2 bases and J by 7 bases, with 8 bases between the two germline ends. Here the CDR3 DNA reads TGTGCCAGCAGTTTAGTTCAGGGTGAAGCTTTCTTT. It translates to CASSLVQGEAFF.

The rearrangement links TRBV20-1 to TRBJ2-7; D is unclear. The germline CDR1 and CDR2 sequences are DFQATT and SNEGSKA (reference sequence). The germline V and J ends were trimmed by 0 bases and 2 bases, with 14 bases remaining between them. The CDR3 has 15 amino acids. The CDR3 sequence is CSARDITGSTYEQYF. The CDR3 DNA follows: TGCAGTGCTAGAGACATAACGGGCTCTACCTACGAGCAGTACTTC.

This clonotype was seen only a few times. The gene calls are TRBV20-1 and TRBJ1-1; D might be TRBD1 (6 bases). Germline V lookup: CDR1 DFQATT, CDR2 SNEGSKA (reference sequence). The ends were cut back, 1 base at V and 1 base at J, with 16 bases in the middle. This CDR3 has 16 residues. This chain's CDR3 is CSARVGGRRGNTEAFF. The CDR3 DNA sequence: TGCAGTGCTAGAGTCGGGGGGCGCAGGGGGAACACTGAAGCTTTCTTT.

This clonotype occurred a few times. V usage is TRBV5-5 and J usage is TRBJ2-7; 10 bases are shared with TRBD1. The CDR3 spans 14 residues. Unmatched junction bases numbered 9, after V lost 6 bases and J lost 6 bases. In germline, CDR1 is SGHKS, CDR2 YYEKEE (reference sequence). The CDR3 bases are TGTGCCAGCAACCCTTGGACAGGGGGAACCGAGCAGTACTTC. This translates into CASNPWTGGTEQYF.

The chain employs TRBV27 and TRBJ2-7; TRBD1 is a possible D gene (6 bases). Deletions cut 2 bases from V and 3 bases from J, with 14 bases between. There are 15 residues in the CDR3. CDR1 and CDR2 from the germline V gene are MNHEY and SMNVEV (reference sequence). In DNA form, the CDR3 reads TGTGCCAGCAGTTTAACACAGGGCCCCGTCTACGAGCAGTACTTC. It specifies CASSLTQGPVYEQYF.

V is TRBV20-1 and J is TRBJ1-1; 7 nucleotides agree with TRBD1. Germline CDR1 reads DFQATT; CDR2 reads SNEGSKA (reference sequence). After removal of 3 bases from V and 7 bases from J, the junction contained 8 bases not matched to a gene. The CDR3 has 13 amino acids. The CDR3 nucleotides read TGCAGTGCTAGCAGGGGGGGCGTTAATGAAGCTTTCTTT. Translated: CSASRGGVNEAFF.

The CDR3 DNA follows: TGTGCCAGCAGCTTAGAGGGAGGGAGAGTCTCTGGAAACACCATATATTTT. Amino acid sequence: CASSLEGGRVSGNTIYF. The V gene is TRBV11-2, the J gene TRBJ1-3; D unresolved. Germline CDR1 reads SGHAT; CDR2 reads FQNNGV. The V gene lost 0 bases and the J gene lost 0 bases, with 12 bases spanning the gap. The CDR3 has 17 amino acids.

Ten or more counts support this clonotype. V is TRBV7-3 and J is TRBJ2-7; 8 bases align to TRBD2. Trimming at V came to 5 bases and at J to 5 bases, leaving 8 bases not matched to a gene. CDR3 length: 14 amino acids. Germline V CDR1 and CDR2: SGHTA, FQGTGA. The CDR3 spells CASSPSGGQHEQYF. For the CDR3, the DNA is TGTGCCAGCAGCCCTTCGGGGGGGCAACACGAGCAGTACTTC.

This chain connects TRBV7-2 to TRBJ2-3; D gene ambiguous. The CDR3 is 15 residues long. Trimming took 5 bases from V and 5 from J, leaving 17 bases between them. From germline, CDR1 is SGHTA and CDR2 FQGNSA. The CDR3, as DNA: TGTGCCAGCAGCCCCGAAGCGAAGCGAAGAGATACGCAGTATTTT. Translating gives CASSPEAKRRDTQYF.

This clonotype was found many times. V is TRBV20-1 and J is TRBJ2-3; TRBD2 is a possible D gene (6 bases). V lost 6 bases and J lost 2, with 18 bases in between. The germline gives CDR1 DFQATT, CDR2 SNEGSKA (reference sequence). The CDR3 is 15 amino acids. The CDR3 here is CSATGLPRTTDTQYF. In DNA form, the CDR3 reads TGCAGTGCCACGGGACTCCCTAGGACCACAGATACGCAGTATTTT.

About this clonotype itself: A clone one base away is much larger, so this may be a read error. This chain uses TRBV24-1 with TRBJ1-2; D is unresolved. The V end lost 1 base, the J end lost 0 bases, and 2 bases lay between the germline ends. CDR1 KGHDR and CDR2 SFDVKD come from the germline V gene. This CDR3 contains 13 residues. CDR3 DNA: TGTGCCACCAGTGATTTTGCTAACTATGGCTACACCTTC. Its translation is CATSDFANYGYTF.

V and J are TRBV7-8 and TRBJ2-1; a weak D match, TRBD2 (5 bases). The germline V and J ends were trimmed by 5 bases and 9 bases, with 14 bases remaining between them. Germline V CDR1 and CDR2: SGHVS, FQNEAQ. The CDR3 totals 13 residues. The CDR3 region is CASSPPGFAEQFF. The CDR3 DNA sequence: TGTGCCAGCAGCCCCCCGGGGTTCGCTGAGCAGTTCTTC.

The chain uses TRBV6-6 and TRBJ1-5; D is ambiguous. The CDR3 runs to 13 residues. Per germline, CDR1 MNHNY and CDR2 SVGAGI (reference sequence). Between the trimmed V and J ends, which lost 2 bases and 6 bases, there was a span of 8 bases. The CDR3 spells CASSYGSAQPQHF. DNA for the CDR3: TGTGCCAGCAGTTACGGATCGGCTCAGCCCCAGCATTTT.

The J gene is TRBJ2-4, the V gene TRBV7-9; D remains ambiguous. Trimming took off 3 bases at V and 13 bases at J, with 16 bases between the two ends. Germline values: CDR1 SEHNR, CDR2 FQNEAQ (reference sequence). This CDR3 spans 13 amino acids. The CDR3 reads CASSFPGSKEQYF. The CDR3 nucleotides read TGTGCCAGCAGCTTTCCCGGTTCGAAAGAGCAGTACTTC.

V is TRBV5-1 and J is TRBJ2-5; no clear D gene. Looked up from germline, CDR1 is SGHRS and CDR2 is YFSETQ. The V end was cut by 3 bases, the J end by 5 bases, with 11 bases between. The CDR3 runs to 13 residues. CDR3 region: CASSWTRWETQYF. The CDR3 DNA reads as TGCGCCAGCAGCTGGACCCGATGGGAGACCCAGTACTTC.

A few counts support this clonotype. The junction does not match germline at one end; this may be a read error. The V gene is TRBV12-3 or TRBV12-4, the J gene TRBJ2-3; unclear D gene. The CDR3 loop spans 15 amino acids. In nucleotides, the CDR3 is TGTGCCTGCAGTCGGTCGACGTCGGTCAAGGGTACGCAGTATTTT. The encoded protein is CACSRSTSVKGTQYF.

The rearrangement joins TRBV20-1 to TRBJ1-5; no reliable D call. CDR3 length: 17 residues. The V end lost 1 base, the J end lost 0 bases, and 16 bases lay between the germline ends. Per the germline V gene, CDR1 is DFQATT and CDR2 is SNEGSKA (reference sequence). This CDR3 reads CSARARFGRGSNQPQHF. CDR3 coding DNA: TGCAGTGCTAGAGCCCGCTTCGGGCGGGGTAGCAATCAGCCCCAGCATTTT.

This clonotype was observed a handful of times. DNA of the CDR3: TGTGCCAGCAGTGACCAAGGGTTGAGGGGTGAGCAGTTCTTC. This translates into CASSDQGLRGEQFF. The rearrangement joins TRBV25-1 to TRBJ2-1; D may match TRBD1 or TRBD2 (5 bases each). Per germline, CDR1 MGHDK and CDR2 SYGVNS. V gave up 3 bases and J gave up 9 bases, with 15 bases separating them. The CDR3 extends over 14 amino acids.

The chain links TRBV29-1 to TRBJ1-2, with D perhaps matching TRBD1 (5 bases). Germline V gene lookup returns CDR1 SQVTM and CDR2 ANQGSEA. V dropped 0 bases and J dropped 8 bases, with 10 bases sitting between them. The length of the CDR3 is 12 residues. CDR3 residues: CSVEDDGGGYTF. In DNA form, the CDR3 reads TGCAGCGTTGAAGATGACGGGGGGGGCTACACCTTC.

The sample holds many counts of this clonotype. J is TRBJ2-7 and V is TRBV15; D may be TRBD2 (5 bases). This CDR3 has 13 amino acids. The germline V gene encodes CDR1 LNHNV and CDR2 YYDKDF (reference sequence). V lost 5 bases, J lost 3 bases, and 11 bases lay in between. The CDR3 region is CATSPRTVYEQYF. In nucleotides, the CDR3 is TGTGCCACCAGCCCTCGGACTGTCTACGAGCAGTACTTC.

V and J are TRBV28 and TRBJ2-5; D is perhaps TRBD1 (6 bases). Germline V CDR1 and CDR2: MDHEN, SYDVKM. The V and J ends lost 3 bases and 4 bases respectively, with 12 bases between them. This CDR3 has 14 amino acids. The CDR3 loop reads CASSLLGQLETQYF. DNA for the CDR3: TGTGCCAGCAGTTTGCTGGGACAATTAGAGACCCAGTACTTC.

A word on this clonotype: One junction end disagrees with the germline gene, perhaps due to a read error. The chain is built from TRBV11-3 and TRBJ2-2; TRBD2 matches at 11 bases. Germline V gene data show CDR1 as SGHNT and CDR2 as YENEEA. The length of the CDR3 is 17 residues. CDR3 region: CAGSLVRLAGGTGELFF. The CDR3, as DNA: TGTGCCGGCAGCTTAGTCCGCCTAGCGGGGGGAACCGGGGAGCTGTTTTTT.

The chain recombines TRBV14 with TRBJ2-1; D gene unclear. Trimming removed 0 bases from V and 3 bases from J, with 6 bases in between. Germline CDR1 and CDR2: SGHDN and FVKESK. The CDR3 consists of 14 residues. Here the CDR3 reads CASSQDLLYNEQFF. Here the CDR3 DNA reads TGTGCCAGCAGCCAAGATCTCCTCTACAATGAGCAGTTCTTC.

The table lists this clonotype with many counts. The chain has TRBV11-1 and TRBJ2-6, with TRBD1 matching 10 bases. The CDR3 runs 16 residues. The junction had 3 bases not matched to a gene; V was cut back by 5 bases and J by 2 bases. Germline values: CDR1 SGHAT, CDR2 FQDESV (reference sequence). The CDR3 region has the DNA TGTGCCAGCAGCCCCGGGACAGGGGCTGGGGCCAACGTCCTGACTTTC. Its protein is CASSPGTGAGANVLTF. Complete variable domain (other parts from reference TRBV11-1 and TRBJ2-6): EAEVAQSPRYKITEKSQAVAFWCDPISGHATLYWYRQILGQGPELLVQFQDESVVDDSQLPKDRFSAERLKGVDSTLKIQPAELGDSAMYLCASSPGTGAGANVLTFGAGSRLTVL.